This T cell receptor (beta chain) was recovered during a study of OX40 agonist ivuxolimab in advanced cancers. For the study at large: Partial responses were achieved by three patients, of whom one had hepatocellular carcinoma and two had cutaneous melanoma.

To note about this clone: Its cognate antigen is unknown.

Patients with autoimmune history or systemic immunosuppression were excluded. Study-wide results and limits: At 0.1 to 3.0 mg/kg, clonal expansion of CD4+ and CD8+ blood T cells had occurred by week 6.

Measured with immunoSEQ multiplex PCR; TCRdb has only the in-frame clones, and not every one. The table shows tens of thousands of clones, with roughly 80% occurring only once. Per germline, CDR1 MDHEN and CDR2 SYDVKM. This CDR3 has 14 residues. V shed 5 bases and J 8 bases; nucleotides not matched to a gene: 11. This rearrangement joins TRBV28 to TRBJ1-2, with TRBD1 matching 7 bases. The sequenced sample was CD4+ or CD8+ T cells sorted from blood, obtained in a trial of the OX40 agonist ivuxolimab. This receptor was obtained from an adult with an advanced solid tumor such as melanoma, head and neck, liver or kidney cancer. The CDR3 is CASSPSGTAEGYTF. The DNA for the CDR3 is TGTGCCAGCAGTCCATCCGGGACAGCTGAAGGCTACACCTTC.